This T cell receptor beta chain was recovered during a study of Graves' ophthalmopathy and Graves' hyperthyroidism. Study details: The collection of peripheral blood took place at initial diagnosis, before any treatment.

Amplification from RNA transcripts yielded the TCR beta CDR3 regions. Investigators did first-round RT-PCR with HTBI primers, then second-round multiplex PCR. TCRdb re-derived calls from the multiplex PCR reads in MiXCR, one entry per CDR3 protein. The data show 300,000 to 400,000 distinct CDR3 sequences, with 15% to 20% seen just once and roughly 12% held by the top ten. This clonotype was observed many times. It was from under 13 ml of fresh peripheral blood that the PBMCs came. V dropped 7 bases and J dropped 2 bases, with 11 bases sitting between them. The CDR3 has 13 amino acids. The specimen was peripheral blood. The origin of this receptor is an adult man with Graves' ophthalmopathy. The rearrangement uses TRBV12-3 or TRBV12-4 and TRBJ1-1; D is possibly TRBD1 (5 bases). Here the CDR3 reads CASTPGSNTEAFF. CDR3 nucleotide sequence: TGTGCCAGCACTCCAGGGAGTAACACTGAAGCTTTCTTT.